This T cell receptor (beta chain) was profiled in a study of cytomegalovirus exposure and HLA in healthy donors. Study conclusions and caveats: The classifier was said to identify cytomegalovirus status with high specificity and sensitivity. Reportedly, TCR beta sequences accurately predicted HLA-A and HLA-B alleles in most subjects.

With 0 bases removed from V and 5 bases from J, the gap between germline ends came to 14 bases. The CDR3 length is 16 residues. Germline-derived CDR1 and CDR2 are SNHLY and FYNNEI. Use of 60 Vbeta and 13 Jbeta primers characterized the PCR. The protocol was immunoSEQ multiplex PCR, while the TCRdb copy is restricted to in-frame clones and leaves out a portion. The sample holds fewer than 200,000 clones; about four fifths are singletons and the top ten take around 0.96%. On this clone itself: What it recognizes is unknown.

The rearrangement links TRBV2 to TRBJ2-1; tentative D call: TRBD1 (5 bases). This receptor was taken from a man aged 30 to 45 in good health and CMV-seronegative. Material: PBMCs. The CDR3 is CASSEASRVENNEQFF. CDR3 DNA: TGTGCCAGCAGTGAAGCCTCCAGGGTAGAGAACAATGAGCAGTTCTTC.